These 16 T cell receptor beta chains came from one sample sequenced in a study of blood T cell repertoires in COVID-19. Profiling relied on immunoSEQ multiplex PCR, and the TCRdb table lists in-frame clones only, not all of them. The sample comprises more than 200,000 clones, less than 90% of which are singletons, and about 2.5% rests with the top ten. The sequenced material came from peripheral blood. The receptors originated from a woman in her 70s with active or convalescent COVID-19.

This chain uses TRBV6-4 with TRBJ1-3; D not certain. CDR1 is MRHNA, CDR2 SNTAGT, per germline. Trimming left V 6 bases short and J 2 bases short, with 17 bases between. The CDR3 is made up of 16 amino acids. In nucleotides, the CDR3 is TGTGCCAGCAGCAATAAGACAACCCGAACTGGAAACACCATATATTTT. Protein sequence: CASSNKTTRTGNTIYF.

This clone was recorded only once. V usage is TRBV5-1 and J usage is TRBJ2-3; TRBD2 aligns across 8 bases. The CDR3 sequence is 16 residues long. Germline V lookup: CDR1 SGHRS, CDR2 YFSETQ. V shed 2 bases and J 2 bases; nucleotides not matched to a gene: 7. CDR3 sequence reads: CASSFYGGRFTDTQYF. CDR3 bases: TGCGCCAGCAGCTTCTACGGCGGGAGGTTCACAGATACGCAGTATTTT. The variable domain in full, completed from reference TRBV5-1 and TRBJ2-3, reads KAGVTQTPRYLIKTRGQQVTLSCSPISGHRSVSWYQQTPGQGLQFLFEYFSETQRNKGNFPGRFSGRQFSNSRSEMNVSTLELGDSALYLCASSFYGGRFTDTQYFGPGTRLTVL.

The chain uses TRBV10-2 and TRBJ2-2; TRBD1 matches at 8 bases. The CDR3 is made up of 14 amino acids. V gave up 6 bases and J gave up 3 bases; unmatched junction bases: 3. Germline V gives CDR1 WSHSY, CDR2 SAAADI. CDR3 bases: TGCGCCAGCAGGGCACAGGGGGACACCGGGGAGCTGTTTTTT. Translation: CASRAQGDTGELFF.

This clone was detected once. The chain is built from TRBV5-8 and TRBJ2-5; possible D gene TRBD1, 5 bases. Germline V gene sequence: CDR1 SGHTS, CDR2 YDEGEE. The germline V and J ends were trimmed by 7 bases and 0 bases, with 10 bases remaining between them. CDR3 size: 13 residues. CDR3 sequence (DNA): TGTGCCAGCCATGACAGCTACCAAGAGACCCAGTACTTC. Encoded protein: CASHDSYQETQYF.

The V call is TRBV29-1, the J call TRBJ1-3; 9 bases line up with TRBD1. This CDR3 comprises 14 residues. The germline V gene has CDR1 SQVTM and CDR2 ANQGSEA. V shed 6 bases and J 3 bases; nucleotides not matched to a gene: 6. The CDR3 DNA reads TGCAGCGTGGGACAGGGAGACGGTGGAAACACCATATATTTT. Translation: CSVGQGDGGNTIYF.

The genes are TRBV7-3 and TRBJ2-3, with D perhaps matching TRBD1 (6 bases). Germline CDR1 and CDR2: SGHTA and FQGTGA. The CDR3 totals 14 residues. Trimming removed 5 bases from V and 0 bases from J, with 9 bases in between. DNA for the CDR3: TGTGCCAGCAGCCCAGGGGTTAGCACAGATACGCAGTATTTT. Translated: CASSPGVSTDTQYF.

V gene TRBV7-9 combines with J gene TRBJ2-7; no clear D gene. Trimming shortened V by 5 bases and J by 5 bases, and 10 bases separated the two germline ends. The CDR3 covers 12 residues. From germline, CDR1 is SEHNR and CDR2 FQNEAQ (reference sequence). CDR3 in amino acids: CASSLTGNEQYF. CDR3 nucleotides: TGTGCCAGCAGCCTCACGGGTAACGAGCAGTACTTC.

This chain uses TRBV5-1 with TRBJ2-1; D is unclear. Germline V gene lookup returns CDR1 SGHRS and CDR2 YFSETQ. CDR3 size: 11 residues. The germline V and J ends were trimmed by 0 bases and 9 bases, with 4 bases remaining between them. Here the CDR3 reads CASSLESEQFF. The CDR3 DNA is TGCGCCAGCAGCTTGGAGAGTGAGCAGTTCTTC.

The chain employs TRBV9 and TRBJ2-1, with D tentatively TRBD1 (6 bases). The CDR3 is 14 residues long. Trimming pared 3 bases from V and 7 bases from J, leaving 14 bases between. Germline-derived CDR1 and CDR2 are SGDLS and YYNGEE. CDR3 amino acids: CASSASGTSNEQFF. CDR3 nucleotide sequence: TGTGCCAGCAGCGCCTCCGGGACAAGTAATGAGCAGTTCTTC. The whole variable domain, remainder taken from reference TRBV9 and TRBJ2-1, is DSGVTQTPKHLITATGQRVTLRCSPRSGDLSVYWYQQSLDQGLQFLIQYYNGEERAKGNILERFSAQQFPDLHSELNLSSLELGDSALYFCASSASGTSNEQFFGPGTRLTVL.

This chain links TRBV18 with TRBJ1-2; D gene uncertain. V was cut by 1 base and J by 10 bases, with 10 bases left in between. The CDR3 runs to 12 residues. The germline V gene has CDR1 KGHSH and CDR2 LQKENI. The CDR3 is CASSPRDTDYTF. As DNA, the CDR3 is TGTGCCAGCTCACCACGTGACACCGACTACACCTTC.

The chain recombines TRBV19 with TRBJ1-5; 7 bases line up with TRBD1. In germline, CDR1 is LNHDA, CDR2 SQIVND (reference sequence). With 6 bases clipped from V and 4 bases from J, the junction kept 9 bases outside the gene matches. There are 15 residues in the CDR3. The CDR3 DNA sequence: TGTGCCAGTAGACCACAGGGACAGACGAATCAGCCCCAGCATTTT. This sequence encodes CASRPQGQTNQPQHF.

The chain joins TRBV5-8 to TRBJ1-5; D unresolved. Germline lookup yields CDR1 SGHTS and CDR2 YDEGEE. There are 15 residues in the CDR3. Between the trimmed V and J ends, which lost 2 bases and 0 bases, there was a span of 9 bases. This chain's CDR3 is CASSFYSYSNQPQHF. CDR3 bases: TGTGCCAGCAGCTTCTATAGCTATAGCAATCAGCCCCAGCATTTT.

V gene TRBV12-3 or TRBV12-4 combines with J gene TRBJ1-2, with TRBD1 as a possible D gene (5 bases). This CDR3 is 13 amino acids long. The V and J ends lost 5 bases and 2 bases respectively, with 9 bases between them. The CDR3 DNA reads as TGTGCCAGCAGTCTTGACAGCAACTATGGCTACACCTTC. It codes for CASSLDSNYGYTF.

The genes are TRBV13 and TRBJ1-5, with TRBD1 as a possible D gene (5 bases). V shed 4 bases and J shed 0 bases, with 13 bases lying between them. The germline CDR1 and CDR2 sequences are PRHDT and FYEKMQ (reference sequence). This CDR3 spans 16 amino acids. In DNA, the CDR3 is TGTGCCAGCAGCTCCATCGACAGATATAGCAATCAGCCCCAGCATTTT. Encoded protein: CASSSIDRYSNQPQHF.

J is TRBJ2-1 and V is TRBV4-1, with 8 bases identical to TRBD1. The CDR3 is 15 amino acids. With V trimmed by 0 bases and J by 4 bases, 2 bases remained unmatched. The germline gives CDR1 MGHRA, CDR2 YSYEKL. The CDR3 bases are TGCGCCAGCAGCCAAGATTGGACAGGGTACAATGAGCAGTTCTTC. It is translated as CASSQDWTGYNEQFF.

The V call is TRBV28, the J call TRBJ1-2; possible D gene TRBD1, 6 bases. CDR1 is MDHEN, CDR2 SYDVKM, per germline. The V end was cut by 6 bases, the J end by 1 base, with 21 bases between. The CDR3 runs to 17 residues. CDR3 residues: CASRTPIGRGRNYGYTF. The CDR3 region has the DNA TGTGCCAGCAGGACCCCCATCGGCAGGGGTCGTAACTATGGCTACACCTTC.